The sequence of this T cell receptor (beta chain) was determined in a study of cytomegalovirus exposure and HLA in healthy donors. Study at large: In terms of ancestry, the Caucasian-associated cluster contained about 81% of the 300 to 400 genotyped donors. Study-wide results and limits: As a later analysis revealed, most CMV-associated TCR beta chains appeared HLA-restricted. Because they were indistinguishable, some V segments, including TRBV6-2 and TRBV6-3, were excluded.

The germline CDR1 and CDR2 sequences are MNHEY and SVGAGI. This CDR3 has 13 amino acids. The V segment lost 7 bases and the J segment 6 bases; nucleotides outside the gene matches: 9. In the PCR, 60 Vbeta and 13 Jbeta primers were used. Assay used: immunoSEQ multiplex PCR; TCRdb lists only in-frame clones, some missing. The repertoire consists of some 99,000 clones, with about 76% occurring once and the leading ten covering 2.2%. As regards this clone: What it recognizes is unknown.

Sequenced: PBMCs. This TCR derives from a woman in her twenties or thirties in good health and CMV-seronegative. V gene TRBV6-5 combines with J gene TRBJ2-7; 7 bases are shared with TRBD1. Here the CDR3 reads CASKSLTGFEQYF. CDR3 in DNA: TGTGCCAGCAAGTCTCTGACAGGGTTCGAGCAGTACTTC.